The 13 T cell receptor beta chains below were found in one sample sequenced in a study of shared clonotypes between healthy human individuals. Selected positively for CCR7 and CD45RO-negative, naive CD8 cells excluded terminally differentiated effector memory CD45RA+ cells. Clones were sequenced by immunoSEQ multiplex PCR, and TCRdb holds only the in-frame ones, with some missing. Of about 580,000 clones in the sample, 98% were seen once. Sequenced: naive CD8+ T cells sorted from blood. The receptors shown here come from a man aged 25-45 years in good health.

CDR3: CASSFYSGDSYEQYF. CDR3 nucleotides: TGCGCCAGCAGCTTTTATAGCGGAGACTCCTACGAGCAGTACTTC. V is TRBV5-1 and J is TRBJ2-7, with D possibly being TRBD2 (6 bases). V was shortened by 2 bases and J by 0 bases, with 12 bases between the two germline ends. This CDR3 has 15 amino acids. Per germline, CDR1 SGHRS and CDR2 YFSETQ.

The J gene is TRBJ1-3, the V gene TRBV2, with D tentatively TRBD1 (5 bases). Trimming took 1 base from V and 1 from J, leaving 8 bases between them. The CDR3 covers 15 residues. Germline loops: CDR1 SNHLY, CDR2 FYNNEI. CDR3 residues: CASSEGQNSGNTIYF. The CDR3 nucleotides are TGTGCCAGCAGTGAAGGACAGAATTCTGGAAACACCATATATTTT.

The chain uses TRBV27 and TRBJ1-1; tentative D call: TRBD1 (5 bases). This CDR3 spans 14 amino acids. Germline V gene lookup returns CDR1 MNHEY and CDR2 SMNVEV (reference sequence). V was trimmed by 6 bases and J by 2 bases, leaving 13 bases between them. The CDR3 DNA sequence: TGTGCCAGCAGAACAGGTTTAACAAACACTGAAGCTTTCTTT. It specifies CASRTGLTNTEAFF.

CDR3 coding DNA: TGTGCCTGGAGCACCGGGACGGGGAGCTACGAGCAGTACTTC. This translates into CAWSTGTGSYEQYF. The chain couples TRBV30 to TRBJ2-7; D is tentatively TRBD1 or TRBD2 (5 bases each). V was shortened by 3 bases and J by 3 bases, with 15 bases between the two germline ends. CDR1 is GTSNPN, CDR2 SVGIG, per germline (reference sequence). The CDR3 sequence is 14 residues long.

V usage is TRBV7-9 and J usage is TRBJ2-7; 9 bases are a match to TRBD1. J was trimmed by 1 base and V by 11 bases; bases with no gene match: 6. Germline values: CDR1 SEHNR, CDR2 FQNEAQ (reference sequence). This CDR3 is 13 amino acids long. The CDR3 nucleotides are TGTGCCGGGGGGGACAGGGCTTCCTACGAGCAGTACTTC. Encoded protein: CAGGDRASYEQYF.

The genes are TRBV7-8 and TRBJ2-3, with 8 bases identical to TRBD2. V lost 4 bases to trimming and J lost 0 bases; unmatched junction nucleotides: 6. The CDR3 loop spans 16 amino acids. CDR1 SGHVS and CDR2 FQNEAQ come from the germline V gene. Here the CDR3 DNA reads TGTGCCAGCAGCTCCCGCTCTAGCGGGAGCACAGATACGCAGTATTTT. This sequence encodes CASSSRSSGSTDTQYF.

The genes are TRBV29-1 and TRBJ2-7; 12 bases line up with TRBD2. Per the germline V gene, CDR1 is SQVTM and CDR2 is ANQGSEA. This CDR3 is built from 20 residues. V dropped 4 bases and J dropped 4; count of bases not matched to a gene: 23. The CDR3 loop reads CSVGAGGSSGRDPSIYEQYF. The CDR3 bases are TGCAGCGTTGGGGCAGGGGGCTCTAGCGGGAGGGATCCGTCGATTTACGAGCAGTACTTC.

The CDR3 here is CASSYDRGYGYTF. In DNA, the CDR3 is TGTGCCAGCAGCTACGACAGGGGTTATGGCTACACCTTC. This chain connects TRBV7-9 to TRBJ1-2, with 8 nucleotides matching TRBD1. CDR3 length equals 13 residues. Germline assignment: CDR1 SEHNR and CDR2 FQNEAQ (reference sequence). V was pared by 4 bases and J by 5 bases, with 3 bases of the junction left unmatched.

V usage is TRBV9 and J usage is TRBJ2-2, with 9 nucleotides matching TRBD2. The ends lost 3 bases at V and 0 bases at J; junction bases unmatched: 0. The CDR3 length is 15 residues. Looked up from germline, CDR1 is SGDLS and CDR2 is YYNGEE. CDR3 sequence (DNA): TGTGCCAGCAGCGGACTAGCGGCGAACACCGGGGAGCTGTTTTTT. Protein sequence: CASSGLAANTGELFF.

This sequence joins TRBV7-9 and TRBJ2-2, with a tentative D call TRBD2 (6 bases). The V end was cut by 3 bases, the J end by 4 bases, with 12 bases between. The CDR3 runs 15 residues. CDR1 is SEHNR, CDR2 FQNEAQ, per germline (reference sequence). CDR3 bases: TGTGCCAGCAGCTTTTCCGGGACTGCCACCGGGGAGCTGTTTTTT. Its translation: CASSFSGTATGELFF. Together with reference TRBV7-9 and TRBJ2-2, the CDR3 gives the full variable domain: DTGVSQNPRHKITKRGQNVTFRCDPISEHNRLYWYRQTLGQGPEFLTYFQNEAQLEKSRLLSDRFSAERPKGSFSTLEIQRTEQGDSAMYLCASSFSGTATGELFFGEGSRLTVL.

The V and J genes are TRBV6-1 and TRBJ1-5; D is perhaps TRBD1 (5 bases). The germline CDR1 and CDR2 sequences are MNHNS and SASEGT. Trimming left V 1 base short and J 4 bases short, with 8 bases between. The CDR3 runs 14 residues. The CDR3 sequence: CASSEGWGNQPQHF. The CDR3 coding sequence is TGTGCCAGCAGTGAAGGGTGGGGGAATCAGCCCCAGCATTTT.

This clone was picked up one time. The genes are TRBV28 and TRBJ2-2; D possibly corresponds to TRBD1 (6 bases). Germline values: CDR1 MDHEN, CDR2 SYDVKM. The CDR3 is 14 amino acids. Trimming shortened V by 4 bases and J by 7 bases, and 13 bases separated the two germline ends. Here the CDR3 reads CASSYPGQNGELFF. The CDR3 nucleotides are TGTGCCAGCAGTTACCCCGGACAGAACGGGGAGCTGTTTTTT.

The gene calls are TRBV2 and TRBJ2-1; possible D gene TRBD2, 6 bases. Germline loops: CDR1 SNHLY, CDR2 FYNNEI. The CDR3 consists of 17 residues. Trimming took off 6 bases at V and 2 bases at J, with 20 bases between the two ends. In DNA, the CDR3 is TGTGCCAGCAGATCTTCGATTCGACTAGGGGCCTACAATGAGCAGTTCTTC. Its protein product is CASRSSIRLGAYNEQFF.